The sequence of this T cell receptor (beta chain) was determined in a study of blood T cell repertoires in COVID-19 (TCRdb year 2020). Looking at the study overall: The collaborator samples originated in the United States, Italy and Spain and spanned the acute and convalescent phases of COVID-19. The samples were drawn from the first 160 participants of the ongoing ImmuneRACE study and from 950 to 1,500 subjects provided by 6 global collaborators. Where available, HLA class I and class II types were taken from metadata supplied by the sample provider and were not determined by assay-based typing. Sample metadata almost always included a de-identified subject ID, COVID-19 status, age in years and sex. The repertoires were made available in a free public database intended to serve as a resource for research on the immune response to SARS-CoV-2. Deeply sampled blood TCRbeta repertoires from subjects exposed to, actively infected with, or recovered from COVID-19 were included in the dataset. The prospective study material was composed of cDNA or gDNA derived from T cells, B-cell-depleted T cells, or PBMCs.

Concerning this clone: What antigen it recognizes has not been identified. It has no much larger one-base neighbor in the sample; base qualities were not kept.

Overall results and qualifications from the work: The quantity of clinical and demographic metadata differed by source and by participant and was supplied without curation.

The collaborating institutions used their own protocols to collect whole blood in K2EDTA tubes. Collaborator samples were shipped for TCRbeta analysis as frozen whole blood, isolated PBMCs, or DNA extracted from either sample type. The CDR3 holds 17 amino acids from the cysteine to the phenylalanine. Here the CDR3 DNA is all that survives: 51 bases in frame from base 1. Trimming removed 5 bases from V and 3 bases from J; the gene matches leave 13 bases unexplained. The germline V gene (reference sequence) specifies MNHEY as CDR1 and SMNVEV as CDR2. TCRbeta CDR3 regions were amplified from genomic DNA by means of the immunoSEQ Assay, a bias-controlled multiplex PCR. As for how the authors treated the data: The number of nucleated cells in each sample was estimated by amplification of reference gene primers within the assay. To quantify the absolute abundance of each unique TCRbeta CDR3 rearrangement, sequence reads were collapsed and filtered. For each sample, productive Simpson clonality was calculated as the square root of Simpson's diversity index across productive rearrangements. TCRdb provides this immuneACCESS table in a form limited to in-frame rearrangements. Some clones are lacking; in checked studies, under half of them reflect an unresolved V gene, and why the rest are absent is not known. V and J calls and clone size are given by that table; D and trimming were obtained from the DNA. Present in this sample are roughly 100,000 clones, around 92% of which were seen just once. The top ten clones comprise 3.5% to 4% of the sample.

The source material was peripheral blood. This TCR derives from a woman aged 55 to 70 with acute or convalescent COVID-19. The sequence links TRBV27 to TRBJ2-1; TRBD2 lines up with 7 middle nucleotides. The CDR3 reads as follows: CASSQTPAGLGYNEQFF. The DNA sequence is given as TGTGCCAGCAGTCAAACCCCAGCGGGATTGGGCTACAATGAGCAGTTCTTC.